Each of the 22 T cell receptor beta chains below was sequenced from the same sample in a study of blood T cell repertoires in COVID-19 (dated by TCRdb to about 2020). Receptors were amplified or captured by the immunoSEQ multiplex PCR assay. Here the immuneACCESS table is served through TCRdb, limited to in-frame sequences with V and J called. Missing clones are a known gap in these copies; in checked studies unresolved V genes cover under half, and the rest lacks a known reason. Counted in this sample were about 160,000 clones; approximately 90% of them appeared once. The ten largest make up about 6.6% of the sample. Sequenced sample: PBMCs or T cells enriched from blood (not recorded which). All receptors come from a woman aged 45-59 years who had recovered from COVID-19.

The chain employs TRBV7-3 and TRBJ1-3; D perhaps matches TRBD1 (5 bases). This CDR3 comprises 17 residues. The V gene's germline CDR1 is SGHTA and CDR2 FQGTGA. The V end lost 5 bases, the J end lost 1 base, and 18 bases lay between the germline ends. CDR3 in amino acids: CASSPYGQGQSGNTIYF. The CDR3 DNA sequence: TGTGCCAGCAGCCCTTATGGGCAGGGTCAATCTGGAAACACCATATATTTT.

The chain has TRBV19 and TRBJ2-7; 10 bases agree with TRBD1. Germline lookup yields CDR1 LNHDA and CDR2 SQIVND (reference sequence). V shed 3 bases, J shed 6 bases, and the junction held 14 bases outside the gene matches. The CDR3 consists of 17 residues. The CDR3 DNA reads TGTGCCAGTAGTATCCGACGTACCGGGACAGGGGCTCCCGAGCAGTACTTC. It yields the protein CASSIRRTGTGAPEQYF.

The chain uses TRBV3-1 (or the pseudogene TRBV3-2) and TRBJ2-5, with TRBD2 as a possible D gene (5 bases). The V gene's germline CDR1 is LGHDT and CDR2 YNNKEL (reference sequence). V dropped 0 bases and J dropped 9 bases, with 11 bases sitting between them. This CDR3 region has 13 residues. The DNA for the CDR3 is TGTGCCAGCAGCCAAGAGCAGGTCGGGGCCCAGTACTTC. Its protein is CASSQEQVGAQYF.

In regard to this clone: The same CDR3 is also encoded by other DNA sequences in this sample. V and J are TRBV4-3 and TRBJ2-3, with 11 bases fitting TRBD2. The V and J ends lost 3 bases and 3 bases, in that order; junction bases with no gene match: 2. CDR1 and CDR2 from the germline V gene are LGHNA and YSLEER. The CDR3 consists of 15 residues. The CDR3 region is CASSQLAGGTDTQYF. The CDR3 bases are TGCGCCAGCAGCCAGCTAGCGGGGGGTACAGATACGCAGTATTTT.

V and J are TRBV5-4 and TRBJ2-6; TRBD2 agrees at 14 bases. This CDR3 has 18 amino acids. Germline values: CDR1 SGHNT, CDR2 YYREEE (reference sequence). Losses at the gene ends were 0 bases for V and 2 bases for J; bases not matched to a gene: 1. The CDR3 here is CASSLGLAGGPGANVLTF. Here the CDR3 DNA reads TGTGCCAGCAGCTTGGGACTAGCGGGGGGGCCTGGGGCCAACGTCCTGACTTTC. The variable domain in full, completed from reference TRBV5-4 and TRBJ2-6, reads ETGVTQSPTHLIKTRGQQVTLRCSSQSGHNTVSWYQQALGQGPQFIFQYYREEENGRGNFPPRFSGLQFPNYSSELNVNALELDDSALYLCASSLGLAGGPGANVLTFGAGSRLTVL.

This chain connects TRBV6-2 or TRBV6-3 to TRBJ2-5; 9 bases align to TRBD2. Trimming at V came to 5 bases and at J to 5 bases, leaving 12 bases not matched to a gene. The length of the CDR3 is 16 residues. Germline values: CDR1 MNHEY, CDR2 SVGEGT. The CDR3 loop reads CASSRYRGGASETQYF. CDR3 nucleotides: TGTGCCAGCAGTAGATACCGCGGGGGGGCGAGTGAGACCCAGTACTTC.

This chain links TRBV9 with TRBJ1-1; tentatively, D is TRBD1 (6 bases). Trimming shortened V by 3 bases and J by 7 bases, and 19 bases separated the two germline ends. This CDR3 has 15 amino acids. CDR1 is SGDLS, CDR2 YYNGEE, per germline. The CDR3 here is CASSAPGGGAGEAFF. The CDR3 nucleotides are TGTGCCAGCAGCGCCCCGGGGGGGGGCGCGGGTGAAGCTTTCTTT. The full variable domain, completed using reference TRBV9 and TRBJ1-1, is DSGVTQTPKHLITATGQRVTLRCSPRSGDLSVYWYQQSLDQGLQFLIQYYNGEERAKGNILERFSAQQFPDLHSELNLSSLELGDSALYFCASSAPGGGAGEAFFGQGTRLTVV.

The chain recombines TRBV30 with TRBJ1-2; D is ambiguous. The CDR3 loop spans 12 amino acids. The germline V gene encodes CDR1 GTSNPN and CDR2 SVGIG (reference sequence). The ends were cut back, 5 bases at V and 2 bases at J, with 9 bases in the middle. CDR3 residues: CAWSGLNYGYTF. The CDR3, as DNA: TGTGCCTGGTCAGGATTAAACTATGGCTACACCTTC. Together with reference TRBV30 and TRBJ1-2, the CDR3 gives the full variable domain: SQTIHQWPATLVQPVGSPLSLECTVEGTSNPNLYWYRQAAGRGLQLLFYSVGIGQISSEVPQNLSASRPQDRQFILSSKKLLLSDSGFYLCAWSGLNYGYTFGSGTRLTVV.

The DNA for the CDR3 is TGTGCCAGCAGTGAACGGAGCTCTGGAAACACCATATATTTT. Translation: CASSERSSGNTIYF. The chain employs TRBV2 and TRBJ1-3; D is uncertain. Germline CDR1 and CDR2: SNHLY and FYNNEI. V was clipped by 2 bases and J by 0 bases, with 5 bases between them. The CDR3 is 14 residues long.

CDR3 nucleotides: TGTGCCAGTAGTGTCCGACAGGGTCTGAACGAGCAGTACTTC. It codes for CASSVRQGLNEQYF. The chain has TRBV19 and TRBJ2-7; 7 bases match TRBD1. CDR3 length: 14 amino acids. J was trimmed by 5 bases and V by 5 bases; bases with no gene match: 9. Germline V lookup: CDR1 LNHDA, CDR2 SQIVND (reference sequence).

This clone was observed once. V is TRBV11-2 and J is TRBJ2-7, with 7 bases aligning to TRBD1. The V gene end was trimmed by 5 bases and the J gene end by 0 bases; junction bases not matched to a gene: 7. The CDR3 runs 15 residues. CDR1 is SGHAT and CDR2 is FQNNGV in the germline V gene. The CDR3 sequence is CASSPLTGSSYEQYF. DNA of the CDR3: TGTGCCAGCAGCCCACTGACAGGGAGCTCCTACGAGCAGTACTTC.

J is TRBJ2-1 and V is TRBV9; 9 positions agree with TRBD2. J was trimmed by 6 bases and V by 2 bases; bases with no gene match: 6. Germline assignment: CDR1 SGDLS and CDR2 YYNGEE. The CDR3 totals 15 residues. CDR3 in DNA: TGTGCCAGCAGCGTGGCGGGGGGGCTAATCAATGAGCAGTTCTTC. As protein: CASSVAGGLINEQFF.

This chain uses TRBV6-5 with TRBJ1-3, with D uncertain. The V end was cut by 6 bases, the J end by 0 bases, with 12 bases between. Germline V CDR1 and CDR2: MNHEY, SVGAGI. This CDR3 spans 15 amino acids. The CDR3, as DNA: TGTGCCAGCAGAAGAACCGGGGACTCTGGAAACACCATATATTTT. Residues: CASRRTGDSGNTIYF.

This chain uses TRBV5-1 with TRBJ2-3; 7 nucleotides align to TRBD2. The V segment lost 4 bases and the J segment 5 bases; nucleotides outside the gene matches: 13. Germline V gene sequence: CDR1 SGHRS, CDR2 YFSETQ. The CDR3 has 16 residues. The CDR3 DNA reads as TGCGCCAGCAGCCCCGGGGGTAGCGGGCCGGGAGATACGCAGTATTTT. Protein sequence: CASSPGGSGPGDTQYF.

V usage is TRBV15 and J usage is TRBJ2-1; D might be TRBD1 (6 bases). CDR1 is LNHNV, CDR2 YYDKDF, per germline (reference sequence). Trimming left V 5 bases short and J 6 bases short, with 11 bases between. This CDR3 spans 13 amino acids. This chain's CDR3 is CATSRQAVNEQFF. CDR3 sequence (DNA): TGTGCCACCAGCCGACAGGCGGTCAATGAGCAGTTCTTC. Using reference TRBV15 and TRBJ2-1 for the parts outside the CDR3, the full variable domain is DAMVIQNPRYQVTQFGKPVTLSCSQTLNHNVMYWYQQKSSQAPKLLFHYYDKDFNNEADTPDNFQSRRPNTSFCFLDIRSPGLGDTAMYLCATSRQAVNEQFFGPGTRLTVL.

The chain couples TRBV5-4 to TRBJ2-6; possibly TRBD2 for D (5 bases). Looked up from germline, CDR1 is SGHNT and CDR2 is YYREEE (reference sequence). Trimming cost V 4 bases and J 4 bases, with 12 bases left between them. The CDR3 has 15 residues. The CDR3 sequence is CASSPPGFGANVLTF. As DNA, the CDR3 is TGTGCCAGCAGCCCGCCGGGGTTCGGGGCCAACGTCCTGACTTTC.

The J gene is TRBJ1-1, the V gene TRBV7-2, with D unresolved. Germline V gene data show CDR1 as SGHTA and CDR2 as FQGNSA. Trimming pared 2 bases from V and 0 bases from J, leaving 16 bases between. The CDR3 contains 17 residues. The CDR3 here is CASSLRSSGGMNTEAFF. The CDR3 DNA reads TGTGCCAGCAGCTTAAGGTCCAGTGGAGGGATGAACACTGAAGCTTTCTTT. Looking up the rest from reference TRBV7-2 and TRBJ1-1 gives the full variable domain: GAGVSQSPSNKVTEKGKDVELRCDPISGHTALYWYRQSLGQGLEFLIYFQGNSAPDKSGLPSDRFSAERTGGSVSTLTIQRTQQEDSAVYLCASSLRSSGGMNTEAFFGQGTRLTVV.

CDR3 sequence (DNA): TGCGCCAGCAGCATGGGAGTGCAGGGCAATCAGCCCCAGCATTTT. This codes for CASSMGVQGNQPQHF. The gene calls are TRBV5-1 and TRBJ1-5; D call uncertain. The CDR3 covers 15 residues. Germline V gene sequence: CDR1 SGHRS, CDR2 YFSETQ. V lost 4 bases, J lost 2 bases, and 13 bases lay in between.

The chain recombines TRBV19 with TRBJ1-5, with D possibly being TRBD1 (6 bases). The CDR3 has 16 residues. Per the germline V gene, CDR1 is LNHDA and CDR2 is SQIVND (reference sequence). V was cut by 5 bases and J by 3 bases, with 17 bases left in between. The CDR3 nucleotides are TGTGCCAGTAGTCGGGCAGGGGCGCGGACCAATCAGCCCCAGCATTTT. As protein: CASSRAGARTNQPQHF.

The chain couples TRBV24-1 to TRBJ2-5; D possibly corresponds to TRBD2 (5 bases). V shed 3 bases and J shed 3 bases, with 13 bases lying between them. CDR1 and CDR2 from the germline V gene are KGHDR and SFDVKD. The CDR3 is made up of 15 amino acids. CDR3 sequence: CATSDPLPGKETQYF. The CDR3 bases are TGTGCCACCAGTGATCCACTACCCGGGAAAGAGACCCAGTACTTC.

The chain employs TRBV19 and TRBJ1-2; tentative D call: TRBD1 (6 bases). Trimming stripped 4 bases from V and 4 bases from J, with 13 bases between. CDR3 length equals 14 residues. Germline CDR1 and CDR2: LNHDA and SQIVND (reference sequence). CDR3 nucleotide sequence: TGTGCCAGTAGTACTCAACAGGGTCTCTATGGCTACACCTTC. It encodes CASSTQQGLYGYTF.

This clone has a single count. The genes are TRBV5-6 and TRBJ1-1; D is uncertain. In germline, CDR1 is SGHDT, CDR2 YYEEEE. CDR3 size: 11 residues. With 0 bases removed from V and 7 bases from J, the gap between germline ends came to 4 bases. CDR3 region: CASSLGGEAFF. The CDR3 DNA is TGTGCCAGCAGCTTGGGCGGTGAAGCTTTCTTT.